Here is one T cell receptor (beta chain) with its context. CDR3 length equals 14 residues. Per germline, CDR1 SGHDN and CDR2 FVKESK. The germline V and J ends were trimmed by 2 bases and 0 bases, with 7 bases remaining between them. This sample stems from a study of blood T cells in healthy people across ages. Alongside a J-beta primer mix, a sample-barcoded 5' primer served in a second PCR lasting about 7 to 12 cycles. TCRdb fed the 5' RACE reads into MiXCR, producing one record per CDR3 protein. Of around 1,900,000 distinct CDR3 sequences listed, about two fifths are singletons. V gene TRBV14 combines with J gene TRBJ1-1, with D unclear. This sequence originates from a human donor in good health. Sample: blood. The CDR3 region has the DNA TGTGCCAGCAGCCAACCTACATTGAACACTGAAGCTTTCTTT. Its protein is CASSQPTLNTEAFF. Using reference TRBV14 and TRBJ1-1 for the parts outside the CDR3, the full variable domain is EAGVTQFPSHSVIEKGQTVTLRCDPISGHDNLYWYRRVMGKEIKFLLHFVKESKQDESGMPNNRFLAERTGGTYSTLKVQPAELEDSGVYFCASSQPTLNTEAFFGQGTRLTVV.